What follows are 5 T cell receptor beta chains derived from one specimen sequenced in a study of cytomegalovirus exposure and HLA in healthy donors. Use of 60 Vbeta and 13 Jbeta primers characterized the PCR. Measured with immunoSEQ multiplex PCR; TCRdb has only the in-frame clones, and not every one. The sample lists 150,000 or so clones; roughly four fifths were seen once. Sequences were obtained from PBMCs. These TCRs come from a woman aged 35 to 49 in good health and CMV-seronegative.

This clone was observed a few times. The rearrangement links TRBV19 to TRBJ2-3; 8 bases agree with TRBD2. Trimming at V came to 5 bases and at J to 0 bases, leaving 7 bases not matched to a gene. Germline V gene lookup returns CDR1 LNHDA and CDR2 SQIVND (reference sequence). The CDR3 length is 16 residues. CDR3 in DNA: TGTGCCAGTAGTGGCGGGAGGCCTACTAGCACAGATACGCAGTATTTT. Protein: CASSGGRPTSTDTQYF.

The rearrangement links TRBV7-6 to TRBJ2-7; TRBD1 agrees at 8 bases. The CDR3 spans 17 residues. V trimming: 1 base; J trimming: 1 base; junction bases outside the gene matches: 9. Germline values: CDR1 SGHVS, CDR2 FNYEAQ. CDR3 sequence reads: CASSLGTLQGASYEQYF. DNA for the CDR3: TGTGCCAGCAGCTTAGGAACCCTTCAGGGGGCGTCCTACGAGCAGTACTTC.

V gene TRBV13 combines with J gene TRBJ2-3; TRBD1 matches at 8 bases. The CDR3 has 17 residues. Germline assignment: CDR1 PRHDT and CDR2 FYEKMQ (reference sequence). With 5 bases clipped from V and 2 bases from J, the junction kept 12 bases outside the gene matches. The CDR3 here is CASSLRTGRADTDTQYF. The CDR3 DNA reads as TGTGCCAGCAGCCTCCGGACAGGGAGAGCAGACACAGATACGCAGTATTTT.

The chain employs TRBV27 and TRBJ1-1; tentative D call: TRBD1 (6 bases). Germline lookup yields CDR1 MNHEY and CDR2 SMNVEV (reference sequence). CDR3 size: 15 residues. V was clipped by 6 bases and J by 1 base, with 15 bases between them. Here the CDR3 DNA reads TGTGCCAGCAGCTGGGGCAGGACAGCGAACACTGAAGCTTTCTTT. Protein: CASSWGRTANTEAFF.

The rearrangement joins TRBV19 to TRBJ2-3, with a possible D match to TRBD1 (5 bases). The CDR3 contains 13 residues. CDR1 and CDR2 (germline): LNHDA, SQIVND (reference sequence). V was cut by 7 bases and J by 2 bases, with 10 bases left in between. The CDR3 bases are TGTGCCAGTACAGGGTATGACACAGATACGCAGTATTTT. It is translated as CASTGYDTDTQYF.